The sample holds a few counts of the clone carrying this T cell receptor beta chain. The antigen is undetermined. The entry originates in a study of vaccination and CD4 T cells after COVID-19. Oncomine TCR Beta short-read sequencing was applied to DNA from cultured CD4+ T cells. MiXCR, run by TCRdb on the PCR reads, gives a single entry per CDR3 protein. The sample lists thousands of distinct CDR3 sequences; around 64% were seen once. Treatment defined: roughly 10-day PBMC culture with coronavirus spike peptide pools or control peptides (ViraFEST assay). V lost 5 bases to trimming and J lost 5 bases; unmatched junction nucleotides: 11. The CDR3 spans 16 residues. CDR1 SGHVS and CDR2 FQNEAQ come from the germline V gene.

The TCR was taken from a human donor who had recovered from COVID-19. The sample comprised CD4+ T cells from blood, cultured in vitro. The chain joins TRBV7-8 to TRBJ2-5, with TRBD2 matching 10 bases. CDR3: CASSAWSGRAVETQYF. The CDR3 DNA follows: TGTGCCAGCAGCGCGTGGAGCGGGAGGGCGGTGGAGACCCAGTACTTC.